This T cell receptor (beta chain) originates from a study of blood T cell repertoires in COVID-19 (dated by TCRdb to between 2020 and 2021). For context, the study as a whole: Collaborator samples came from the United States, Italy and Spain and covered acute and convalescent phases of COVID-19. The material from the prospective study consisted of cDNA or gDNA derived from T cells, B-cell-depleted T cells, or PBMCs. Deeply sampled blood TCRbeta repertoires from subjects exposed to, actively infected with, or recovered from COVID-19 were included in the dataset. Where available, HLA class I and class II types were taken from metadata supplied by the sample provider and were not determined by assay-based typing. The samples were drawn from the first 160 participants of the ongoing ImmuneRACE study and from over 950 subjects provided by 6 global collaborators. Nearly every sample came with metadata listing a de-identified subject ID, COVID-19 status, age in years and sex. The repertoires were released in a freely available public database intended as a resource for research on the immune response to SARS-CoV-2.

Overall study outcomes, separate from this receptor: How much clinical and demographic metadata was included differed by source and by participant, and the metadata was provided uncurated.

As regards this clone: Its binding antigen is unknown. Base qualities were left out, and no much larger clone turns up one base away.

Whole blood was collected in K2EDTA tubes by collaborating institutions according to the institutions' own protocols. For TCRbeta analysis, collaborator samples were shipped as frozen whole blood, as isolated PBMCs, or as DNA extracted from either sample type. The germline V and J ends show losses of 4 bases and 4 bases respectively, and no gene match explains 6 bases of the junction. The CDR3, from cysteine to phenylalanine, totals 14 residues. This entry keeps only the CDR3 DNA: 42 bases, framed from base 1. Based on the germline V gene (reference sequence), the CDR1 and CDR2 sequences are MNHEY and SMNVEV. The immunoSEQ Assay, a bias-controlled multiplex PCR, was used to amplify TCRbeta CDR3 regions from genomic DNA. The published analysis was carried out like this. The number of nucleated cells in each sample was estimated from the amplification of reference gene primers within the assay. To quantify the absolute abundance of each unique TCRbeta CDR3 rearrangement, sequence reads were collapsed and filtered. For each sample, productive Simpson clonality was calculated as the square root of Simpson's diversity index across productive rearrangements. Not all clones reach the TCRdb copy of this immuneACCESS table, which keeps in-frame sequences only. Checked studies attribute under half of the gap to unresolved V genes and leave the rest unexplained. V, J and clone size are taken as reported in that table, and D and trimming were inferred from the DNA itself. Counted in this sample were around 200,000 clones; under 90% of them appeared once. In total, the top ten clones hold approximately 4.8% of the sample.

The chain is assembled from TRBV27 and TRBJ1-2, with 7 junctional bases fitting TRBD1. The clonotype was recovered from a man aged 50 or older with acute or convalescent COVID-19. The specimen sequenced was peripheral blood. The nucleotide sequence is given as TGTGCCAGCAGTTCGGGCAGGGGGGCCTATGGCTACACCTTC. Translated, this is CASSSGRGAYGYTF.